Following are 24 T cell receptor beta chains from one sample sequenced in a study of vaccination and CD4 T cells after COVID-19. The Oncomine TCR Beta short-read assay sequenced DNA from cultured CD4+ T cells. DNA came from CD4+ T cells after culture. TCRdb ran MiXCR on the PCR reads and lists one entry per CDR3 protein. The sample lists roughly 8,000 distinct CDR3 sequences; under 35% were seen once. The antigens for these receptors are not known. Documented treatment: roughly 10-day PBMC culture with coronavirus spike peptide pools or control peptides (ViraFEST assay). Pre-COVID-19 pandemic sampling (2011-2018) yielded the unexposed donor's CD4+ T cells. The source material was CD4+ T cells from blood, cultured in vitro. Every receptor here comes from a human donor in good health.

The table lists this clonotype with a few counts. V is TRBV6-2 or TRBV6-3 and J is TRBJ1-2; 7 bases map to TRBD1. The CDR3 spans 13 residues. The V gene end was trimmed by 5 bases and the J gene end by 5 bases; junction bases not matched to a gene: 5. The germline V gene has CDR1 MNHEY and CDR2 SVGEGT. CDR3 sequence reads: CASSQGQSYGYTF. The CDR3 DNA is TGTGCCAGCAGTCAGGGACAGTCGTATGGCTACACCTTC.

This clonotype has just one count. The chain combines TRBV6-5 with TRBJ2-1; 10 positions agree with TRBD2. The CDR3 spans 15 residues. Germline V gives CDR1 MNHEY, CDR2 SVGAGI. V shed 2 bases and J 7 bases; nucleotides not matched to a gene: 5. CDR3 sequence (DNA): TGTGCCAGCAGTTACGTCACTAGCGGGATGAATGAGCAGTTCTTC. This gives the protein CASSYVTSGMNEQFF.

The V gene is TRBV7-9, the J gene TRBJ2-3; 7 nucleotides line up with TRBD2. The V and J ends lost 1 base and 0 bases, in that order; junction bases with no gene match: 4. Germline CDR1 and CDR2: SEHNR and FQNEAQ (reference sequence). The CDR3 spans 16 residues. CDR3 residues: CASSLERAGSTDTQYF. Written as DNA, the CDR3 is TGTGCCAGCAGCTTAGAACGAGCGGGGAGCACAGATACGCAGTATTTT. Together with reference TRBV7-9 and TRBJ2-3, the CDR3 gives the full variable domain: DTGVSQNPRHKITKRGQNVTFRCDPISEHNRLYWYRQTLGQGPEFLTYFQNEAQLEKSRLLSDRFSAERPKGSFSTLEIQRTEQGDSAMYLCASSLERAGSTDTQYFGPGTRLTVL.

The CDR3 reads CASSLFGRGYGYTF. CDR3 nucleotides: TGTGCCAGCAGTCTTTTCGGGAGAGGCTATGGCTACACCTTC. V and J are TRBV28 and TRBJ1-2; D unclear. CDR3 length: 14 amino acids. Between the trimmed V and J ends, which lost 5 bases and 4 bases, there was a span of 14 bases. Germline assignment: CDR1 MDHEN and CDR2 SYDVKM.

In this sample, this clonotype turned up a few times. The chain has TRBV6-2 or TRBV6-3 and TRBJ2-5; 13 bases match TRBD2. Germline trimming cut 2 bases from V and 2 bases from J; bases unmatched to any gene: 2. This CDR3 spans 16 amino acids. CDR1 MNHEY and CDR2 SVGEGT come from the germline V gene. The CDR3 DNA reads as TGTGCCAGCAGTTACCCGGGACTAGCGGGACAAGAGACCCAGTACTTC. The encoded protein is CASSYPGLAGQETQYF.

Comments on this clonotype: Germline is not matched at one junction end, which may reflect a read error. The CDR3 nucleotides are TGTGCTAGCAGCCTACCGACAGGGGGGGAGACCCAGTACTTC. It codes for CASSLPTGGETQYF. The chain recombines TRBV7-7 with TRBJ2-5; 9 bases agree with TRBD1. Germline assignment: CDR1 SSHAT and CDR2 FNYEAQ (reference sequence). The CDR3 runs to 14 residues.

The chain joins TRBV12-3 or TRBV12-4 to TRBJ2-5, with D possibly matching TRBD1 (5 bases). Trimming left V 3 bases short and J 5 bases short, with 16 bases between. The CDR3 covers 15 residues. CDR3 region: CASSFGARLLETQYF. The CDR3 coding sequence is TGTGCCAGCAGTTTTGGGGCCAGGCTACTCGAGACCCAGTACTTC.

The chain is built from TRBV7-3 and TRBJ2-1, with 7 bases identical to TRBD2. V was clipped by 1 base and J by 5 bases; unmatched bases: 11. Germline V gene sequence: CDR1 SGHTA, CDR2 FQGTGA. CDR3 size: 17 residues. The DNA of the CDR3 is TGTGCCAGCAGCTTAATGGGGTGGGCGGGAGTAAACAATGAGCAGTTCTTC. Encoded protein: CASSLMGWAGVNNEQFF.

The CDR3 loop reads CASRWDRAQETQYF. The CDR3 DNA sequence: TGTGCCAGCAGATGGGACAGGGCCCAAGAGACCCAGTACTTC. The chain employs TRBV2 and TRBJ2-5; 9 bases map to TRBD1. V dropped 6 bases and J dropped 1; count of bases not matched to a gene: 3. Germline CDR1 reads SNHLY; CDR2 reads FYNNEI. The CDR3 spans 14 residues.

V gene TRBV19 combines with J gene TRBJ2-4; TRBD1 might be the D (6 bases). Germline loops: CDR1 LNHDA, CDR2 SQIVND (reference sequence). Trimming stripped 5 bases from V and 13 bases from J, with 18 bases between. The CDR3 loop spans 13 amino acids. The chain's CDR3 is CASSPRRDTPQYF. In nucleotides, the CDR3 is TGTGCCAGTAGTCCGCGCCGGGACACCCCCCAGTACTTC. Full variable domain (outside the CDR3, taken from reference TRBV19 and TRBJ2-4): DGGITQSPKYLFRKEGQNVTLSCEQNLNHDAMYWYRQDPGQGLRLIYYSQIVNDFQKGDIAEGYSVSREKKESFPLTVTSAQKNPTAFYLCASSPRRDTPQYFGAGTRLSVL.

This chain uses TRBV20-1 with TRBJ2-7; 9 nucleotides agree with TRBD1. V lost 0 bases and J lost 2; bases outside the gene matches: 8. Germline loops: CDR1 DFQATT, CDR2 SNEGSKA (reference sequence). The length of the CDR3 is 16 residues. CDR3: CSARERLQGATYEQYF. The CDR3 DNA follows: TGCAGTGCTAGAGAGCGGTTACAGGGGGCGACCTACGAGCAGTACTTC.

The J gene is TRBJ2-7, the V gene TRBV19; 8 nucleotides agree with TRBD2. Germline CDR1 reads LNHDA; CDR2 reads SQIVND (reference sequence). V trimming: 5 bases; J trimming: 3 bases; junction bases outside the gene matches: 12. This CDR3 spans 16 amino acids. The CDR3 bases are TGTGCCAGTAGTCAGGGTATAGCGGGACATTACTACGAGCAGTACTTC. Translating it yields CASSQGIAGHYYEQYF.

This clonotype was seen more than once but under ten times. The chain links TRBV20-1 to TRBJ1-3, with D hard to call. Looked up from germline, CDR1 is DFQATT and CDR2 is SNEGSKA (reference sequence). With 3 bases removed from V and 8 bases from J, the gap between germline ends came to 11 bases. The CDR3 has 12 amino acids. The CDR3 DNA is TGCAGTGCTAGTACATCCGTTCACACCATATATTTT. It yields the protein CSASTSVHTIYF.

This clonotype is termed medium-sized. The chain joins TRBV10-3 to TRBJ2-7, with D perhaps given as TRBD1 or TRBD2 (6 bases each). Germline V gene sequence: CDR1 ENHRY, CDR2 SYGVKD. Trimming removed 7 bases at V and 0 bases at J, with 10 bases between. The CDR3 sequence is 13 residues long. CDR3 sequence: CAIMGGISYEQYF. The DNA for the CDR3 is TGTGCCATCATGGGGGGCATCTCCTACGAGCAGTACTTC.

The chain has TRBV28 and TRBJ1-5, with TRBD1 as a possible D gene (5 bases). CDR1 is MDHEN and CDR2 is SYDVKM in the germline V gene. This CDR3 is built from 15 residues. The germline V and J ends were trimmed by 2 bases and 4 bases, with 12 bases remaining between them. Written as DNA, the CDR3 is TGTGCCAGCAGTTTAGTACGGGGGTGGAATCAGCCCCAGCATTTT. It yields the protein CASSLVRGWNQPQHF.

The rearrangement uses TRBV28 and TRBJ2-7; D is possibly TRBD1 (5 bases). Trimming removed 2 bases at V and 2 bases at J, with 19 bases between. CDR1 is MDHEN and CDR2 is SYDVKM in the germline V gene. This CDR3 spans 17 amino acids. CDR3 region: CASSLLRGAGLTYEQYF. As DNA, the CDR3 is TGTGCCAGCAGTTTACTGCGTGGGGCAGGGCTTACCTACGAGCAGTACTTC. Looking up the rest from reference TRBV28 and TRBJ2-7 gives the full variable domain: DVKVTQSSRYLVKRTGEKVFLECVQDMDHENMFWYRQDPGLGLRLIYFSYDVKMKEKGDIPEGYSVSREKKERFSLILESASTNQTSMYLCASSLLRGAGLTYEQYFGPGTRLTVT.

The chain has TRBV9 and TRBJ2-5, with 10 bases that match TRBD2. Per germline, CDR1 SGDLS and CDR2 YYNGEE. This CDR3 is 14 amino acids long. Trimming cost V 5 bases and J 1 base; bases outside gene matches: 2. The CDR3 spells CASSKREGQETQYF. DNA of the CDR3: TGTGCCAGCAGTAAGCGGGAGGGCCAAGAGACCCAGTACTTC.

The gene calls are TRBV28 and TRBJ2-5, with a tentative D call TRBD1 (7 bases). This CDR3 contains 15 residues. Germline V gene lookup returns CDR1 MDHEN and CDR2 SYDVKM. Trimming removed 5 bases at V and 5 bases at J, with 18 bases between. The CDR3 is CASSRTGGLPETQYF. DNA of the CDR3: TGTGCCAGCAGTCGGACAGGAGGGCTTCCCGAGACCCAGTACTTC.

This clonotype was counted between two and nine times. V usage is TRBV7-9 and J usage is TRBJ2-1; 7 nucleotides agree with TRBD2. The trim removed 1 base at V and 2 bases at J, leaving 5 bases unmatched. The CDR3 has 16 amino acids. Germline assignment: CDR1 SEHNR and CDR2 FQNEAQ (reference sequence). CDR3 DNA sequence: TGTGCCAGCAGCTTAGGGGCGGGAGCGACCTACAATGAGCAGTTCTTC. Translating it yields CASSLGAGATYNEQFF.

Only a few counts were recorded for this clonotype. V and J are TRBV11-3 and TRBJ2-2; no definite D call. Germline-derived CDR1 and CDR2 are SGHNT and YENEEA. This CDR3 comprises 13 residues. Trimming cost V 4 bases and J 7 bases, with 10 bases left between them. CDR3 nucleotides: TGTGCCAGCAGCTATGTCAGTGTCGGGGAGCTGTTTTTT. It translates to CASSYVSVGELFF.

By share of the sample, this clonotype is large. Here the CDR3 reads CASSSGQGTYGYTF. CDR3 sequence (DNA): TGTGCCAGCAGCTCGGGACAGGGGACCTATGGCTACACCTTC. The rearrangement uses TRBV7-2 and TRBJ1-2, with 10 nucleotides matching TRBD1. Per the germline V gene, CDR1 is SGHTA and CDR2 is FQGNSA. The CDR3 loop spans 14 amino acids. The V segment lost 4 bases and the J segment 4 bases; nucleotides outside the gene matches: 3.

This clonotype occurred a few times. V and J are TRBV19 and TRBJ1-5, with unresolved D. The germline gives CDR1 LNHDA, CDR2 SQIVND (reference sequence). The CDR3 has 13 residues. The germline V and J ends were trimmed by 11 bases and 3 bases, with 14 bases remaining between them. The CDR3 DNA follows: TGTGCCCTGGGCCCGAGTTTCAATCAGCCCCAGCATTTT. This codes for CALGPSFNQPQHF.

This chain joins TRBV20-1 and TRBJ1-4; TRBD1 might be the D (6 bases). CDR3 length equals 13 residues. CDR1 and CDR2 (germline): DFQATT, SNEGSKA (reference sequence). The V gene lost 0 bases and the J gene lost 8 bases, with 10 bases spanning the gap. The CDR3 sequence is CSAREWGREKLFF. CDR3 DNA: TGCAGTGCTAGAGAGTGGGGGCGGGAAAAACTGTTTTTT.

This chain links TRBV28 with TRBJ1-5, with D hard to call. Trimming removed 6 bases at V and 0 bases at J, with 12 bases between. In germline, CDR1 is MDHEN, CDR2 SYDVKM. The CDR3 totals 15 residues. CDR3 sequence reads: CASSPQIYSNQPQHF. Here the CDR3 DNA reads TGTGCCAGCAGCCCTCAGATATATAGCAATCAGCCCCAGCATTTT. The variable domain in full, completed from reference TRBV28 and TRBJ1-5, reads DVKVTQSSRYLVKRTGEKVFLECVQDMDHENMFWYRQDPGLGLRLIYFSYDVKMKEKGDIPEGYSVSREKKERFSLILESASTNQTSMYLCASSPQIYSNQPQHFGDGTRLSIL.